This T cell receptor (beta chain) was identified in a study of blood T cell repertoires in COVID-19. Study information: COVID-19 samples from acute and convalescent phases originated in the United States, Italy and Spain. The analysed material was cDNA or gDNA that came from T cells, B-cell-depleted T cells, or PBMCs.

Germline CDR1 MDHEN, CDR2 SYDVKM. This CDR3 comprises 17 residues. V gave up 1 base and J gave up 9 bases; unmatched junction bases: 12. Some clones are missing from TCRdb's copy, which holds only in-frame ones; the method was immunoSEQ multiplex PCR. The data hold approximately 380,000 clones, with 88% observed a single time. The chain joins TRBV28 to TRBJ2-1; 10 bases align to TRBD1. The sequenced material came from PBMCs or T cells enriched from blood (not recorded which). This clonotype was obtained from a woman between 18 and 30 years old who had recovered from COVID-19. CDR3 nucleotide sequence: TGTGCCAGCAGTTTATTCCGGGGGACAGGGGAATTGGGTGAGCAGTTCTTC. This encodes CASSLFRGTGELGEQFF.